Sequencing of this T cell receptor (beta chain) was carried out in a study of blood T cell repertoires in COVID-19. Overall study: The United States, Italy and Spain supplied acute and convalescent COVID-19 samples. Sources were T cells, B-cell-depleted T cells, or PBMCs; the material itself was cDNA or gDNA.

How the authors handled the data: Cell counts per sample came from amplifying reference gene primers. Assay used: immunoSEQ multiplex PCR; TCRdb lists only in-frame clones, some missing. D and trimming were read from the DNA, whereas the V and J calls and clone size are those reported in that table. The repertoire holds fewer than 200,000 clones, with more than 65% as singletons. Germline V gives CDR1 SEHNR, CDR2 FQNEAQ (reference sequence). J lost 2 bases, V lost 5 bases, and 7 bases had no gene match. The CDR3 runs to 15 residues. Participants' own reports of clinical history determined their cohort assignment.

This TCR was recovered from a woman between 40 and 50 years old with acute COVID-19. Sequencing was done on a sample of PBMCs or T cells enriched from blood (not recorded which). V usage is TRBV7-9 and J usage is TRBJ2-5; 8 bases line up with TRBD1. CDR3 region: CASSPTGTGQETQYF. The CDR3, as DNA: TGTGCCAGCAGCCCTACCGGGACAGGTCAAGAGACCCAGTACTTC.